These T cell receptor beta chains were read from a single sample in a study of T-cell reconstitution after alpha-beta-depleted transplantation in children. TCRdb passed the PCR reads through MiXCR, listing each CDR3 protein once. The table has nearly 200,000 distinct CDR3 sequences, 5% to 7.5% seen once; the top ten hold under 5%. Sample: PBMCs, taken before TCRalphabeta/CD19-depleted stem cell transplant. Every receptor here comes from a girl in the first two years of life with combined immunodeficiency, due to receive a stem cell transplant. Each CDR3 is given with its conserved first and last residue. Fields, in order: CDR3 protein, CDR3 DNA, V gene, CDR3 length, clone size, J gene, D gene. D genes are given only for firm matches. Clone sizes are given selectively: once, few, many, or a class where the clone is expanded.

CDR3aa: CASSLALVGREAFF
CDR3nt: TGCGCCAGCAGCTTGGCCCTGGTAGGCAGGGAAGCTTTCTTT
v_gene: TRBV5-1
len: 14
abundance: many
j_gene: TRBJ1-1
d_gene: -

CDR3aa: CSASGSTDTQYF
CDR3nt: TGCAGTGCTAGTGGTAGCACAGATACGCAGTATTTT
v_gene: TRBV20-1
len: 12
abundance: many
j_gene: TRBJ2-3
d_gene: -

CDR3aa: CASTYTGRGEQYF
CDR3nt: TGTGCCAGCACCTACACTGGGCGGGGGGAGCAGTACTTC
v_gene: TRBV12-3/TRBV12-4
len: 13
abundance: many
j_gene: TRBJ2-7
d_gene: TRBD2

CDR3aa: CSVEYDLNTEAFF
CDR3nt: TGCAGCGTTGAGTATGATCTGAACACTGAAGCTTTCTTT
v_gene: TRBV29-1
len: 13
abundance: many
j_gene: TRBJ1-1
d_gene: -

CDR3aa: CASSFSGLGETQYF
CDR3nt: TGTGCCAGCAGTTTTTCAGGGTTGGGAGAGACCCAGTACTTC
v_gene: TRBV12-3/TRBV12-4
len: 14
abundance: many
j_gene: TRBJ2-5
d_gene: -

CDR3aa: CASRNQGIVDTEAFF
CDR3nt: TGTGCCAGCAGGAACCAGGGGATCGTGGACACTGAAGCTTTCTTT
v_gene: TRBV27
len: 15
abundance: -
j_gene: TRBJ1-1
d_gene: -

CDR3aa: CSETRGETQYF
CDR3nt: TGCAGCGAAACCAGGGGGGAGACCCAGTACTTC
v_gene: TRBV29-1
len: 11
abundance: few
j_gene: TRBJ2-5
d_gene: TRBD1

CDR3aa: CASSFGIGTAAYEQYF
CDR3nt: TGTGCCAGCAGCTTTGGGATTGGGACAGCTGCCTACGAGCAGTACTTC
v_gene: TRBV12-3/TRBV12-4
len: 16
abundance: few
j_gene: TRBJ2-7
d_gene: TRBD1

CDR3aa: CSAWYRGGRGDTQYF
CDR3nt: TGCAGTGCTTGGTATCGGGGGGGGCGAGGAGATACGCAGTATTTT
v_gene: TRBV20-1
len: 15
abundance: few
j_gene: TRBJ2-3
d_gene: TRBD2

CDR3aa: CSARDPGTSGFDEQFF
CDR3nt: TGCAGTGCTAGAGACCCCGGGACTAGCGGATTCGATGAGCAGTTCTTC
v_gene: TRBV20-1
len: 16
abundance: many
j_gene: TRBJ2-1
d_gene: TRBD2

CDR3aa: CASSPVPLTDTQYF
CDR3nt: TGTGCCAGCAGCCCTGTCCCATTAACAGATACGCAGTATTTT
v_gene: TRBV28
len: 14
abundance: many
j_gene: TRBJ2-3
d_gene: -

CDR3aa: CASRHLGGTEAFF
CDR3nt: TGTGCCAGCAGGCATTTGGGGGGGACTGAAGCTTTCTTT
v_gene: TRBV21-1
len: 13
abundance: many
j_gene: TRBJ1-1
d_gene: -

CDR3aa: CSVEKAPLSYNEQFF
CDR3nt: TGCAGCGTTGAGAAGGCTCCGTTATCCTACAATGAGCAGTTCTTC
v_gene: TRBV29-1
len: 15
abundance: many
j_gene: TRBJ2-1
d_gene: -

CDR3aa: CASSYRGGLDTGELFF
CDR3nt: TGTGCCAGCAGTTACCGGGGGGGCCTGGACACCGGGGAGCTGTTTTTT
v_gene: TRBV6-2/TRBV6-3
len: 16
abundance: many
j_gene: TRBJ2-2
d_gene: TRBD2

CDR3aa: CASSLWSRGTGANYGYTF
CDR3nt: TGTGCCAGCAGCTTATGGTCCCGTGGGACAGGGGCTAACTATGGCTACACCTTC
v_gene: TRBV7-2
len: 18
abundance: many
j_gene: TRBJ1-2
d_gene: TRBD1

CDR3aa: CAICESRERDSTNTGELFF
CDR3nt: TGTGCCATCTGCGAAAGTAGAGAGAGGGACAGTACGAACACCGGGGAGCTGTTTTTT
v_gene: TRBV12-3/TRBV12-4
len: 19
abundance: -
j_gene: TRBJ2-2
d_gene: TRBD1

CDR3aa: CSARDWGRGGNYEQYF
CDR3nt: TGCAGTGCTAGAGATTGGGGGAGAGGGGGAAACTACGAGCAGTACTTC
v_gene: TRBV20-1
len: 16
abundance: few
j_gene: TRBJ2-7
d_gene: -

CDR3aa: CASSLARGNQPQHF
CDR3nt: TGTGCCAGCAGCTTGGCCAGGGGCAATCAGCCCCAGCATTTT
v_gene: TRBV5-6
len: 14
abundance: many
j_gene: TRBJ1-5
d_gene: -

CDR3aa: CASSQEPGGRETQYF
CDR3nt: TGTGCCAGCAGCCAGGAGCCGGGGGGGCGGGAGACCCAGTACTTC
v_gene: TRBV4-2
len: 15
abundance: few
j_gene: TRBJ2-5
d_gene: TRBD2

CDR3aa: CASNLGASSYNEQFF
CDR3nt: TGTGCCAGCAATCTCGGGGCGAGCTCCTACAATGAGCAGTTCTTC
v_gene: TRBV7-9
len: 15
abundance: many
j_gene: TRBJ2-1
d_gene: -

CDR3aa: CSAIESGLAVTTDTQYF
CDR3nt: TGCAGTGCTATAGAGTCGGGACTAGCCGTCACCACAGATACGCAGTATTTT
v_gene: TRBV20-1
len: 17
abundance: many
j_gene: TRBJ2-3
d_gene: TRBD2

CDR3aa: CASSELTGAATEAFF
CDR3nt: TGTGCCAGCAGTGAATTGACAGGGGCGGCCACTGAAGCTTTCTTT
v_gene: TRBV25-1
len: 15
abundance: -
j_gene: TRBJ1-1
d_gene: TRBD1

CDR3aa: CSASWGRGYEQYF
CDR3nt: TGCAGTGCTAGCTGGGGCAGGGGCTACGAGCAGTACTTC
v_gene: TRBV20-1
len: 13
abundance: once
j_gene: TRBJ2-7
d_gene: -

CDR3aa: CARSSLEGTRSGANVLTF
CDR3nt: TGTGCCCGCAGTTCCCTGGAGGGTACTAGGTCTGGGGCCAACGTCCTGACTTTC
v_gene: TRBV6-6
len: 18
abundance: few
j_gene: TRBJ2-6
d_gene: -

CDR3aa: CATRGRSGNEQFF
CDR3nt: TGTGCCACCAGGGGCCGATCGGGCAATGAGCAGTTCTTC
v_gene: TRBV24-1
len: 13
abundance: many
j_gene: TRBJ2-1
d_gene: -

CDR3aa: CASSLFTRVDRNIQYF
CDR3nt: TGTGCCAGCAGTTTATTTACTCGAGTTGACAGGAACATTCAGTACTTC
v_gene: TRBV28
len: 16
abundance: many
j_gene: TRBJ2-4
d_gene: -

CDR3aa: CASSLFKTEAFF
CDR3nt: TGTGCCAGCAGCTTATTTAAGACTGAAGCTTTCTTT
v_gene: TRBV11-3
len: 12
abundance: many
j_gene: TRBJ1-1
d_gene: -

CDR3aa: CASSQDVEPNGYTF
CDR3nt: TGCGCCAGCAGCCAAGATGTGGAGCCGAATGGCTACACCTTC
v_gene: TRBV4-3
len: 14
abundance: many
j_gene: TRBJ1-2
d_gene: -

CDR3aa: CASSHGFLETQYF
CDR3nt: TGTGCCAGCAGCCACGGGTTTCTCGAGACCCAGTACTTC
v_gene: TRBV4-2
len: 13
abundance: -
j_gene: TRBJ2-5
d_gene: -

CDR3aa: CATSRGLAGEGDTQYF
CDR3nt: TGTGCCACCAGCAGAGGACTAGCGGGAGAGGGAGATACGCAGTATTTT
v_gene: TRBV15
len: 16
abundance: many
j_gene: TRBJ2-3
d_gene: TRBD2

CDR3aa: CASSSSETSILSYEQYF
CDR3nt: TGTGCCAGCAGTTCCTCCGAGACTAGCATTCTGTCCTACGAGCAGTACTTC
v_gene: TRBV28
len: 17
abundance: many
j_gene: TRBJ2-7
d_gene: TRBD2

CDR3aa: CSAGGRVGQPQHF
CDR3nt: TGCAGTGCGGGAGGCAGGGTAGGTCAGCCCCAGCATTTT
v_gene: TRBV20-1
len: 13
abundance: few
j_gene: TRBJ1-5
d_gene: -

CDR3aa: CSVEDLRTSYNEQFF
CDR3nt: TGCAGCGTTGAAGATCTACGGACTTCTTACAATGAGCAGTTCTTC
v_gene: TRBV29-1
len: 15
abundance: many
j_gene: TRBJ2-1
d_gene: -

CDR3aa: CASSAPGQGMNTEAFF
CDR3nt: TGTGCCAGCAGCGCCCCCGGACAGGGTATGAACACTGAAGCTTTCTTT
v_gene: TRBV7-9
len: 16
abundance: many
j_gene: TRBJ1-1
d_gene: TRBD1

CDR3aa: CASSFPGWRMNTEAFF
CDR3nt: TGTGCCAGCAGCTTCCCCGGTTGGAGGATGAACACTGAAGCTTTCTTT
v_gene: TRBV7-2
len: 16
abundance: many
j_gene: TRBJ1-1
d_gene: -

CDR3aa: CASSPSQREGQNEQFF
CDR3nt: TGTGCCAGCAGCCCTTCTCAGCGGGAGGGCCAGAATGAGCAGTTCTTC
v_gene: TRBV4-2
len: 16
abundance: many
j_gene: TRBJ2-1
d_gene: TRBD2

CDR3aa: CASSLVVGTADTQYF
CDR3nt: TGTGCCAGCAGCTTAGTTGTGGGGACCGCAGATACGCAGTATTTT
v_gene: TRBV7-8
len: 15
abundance: many
j_gene: TRBJ2-3
d_gene: -

CDR3aa: CASSLAWGPNYEQYF
CDR3nt: TGCGCCAGCAGCTTGGCCTGGGGACCGAACTACGAGCAGTACTTC
v_gene: TRBV5-1
len: 15
abundance: many
j_gene: TRBJ2-7
d_gene: -

CDR3aa: CASSHVGGESQETQYF
CDR3nt: TGTGCCAGCAGCCATGTCGGGGGGGAATCCCAAGAGACCCAGTACTTC
v_gene: TRBV3-1
len: 16
abundance: many
j_gene: TRBJ2-5
d_gene: TRBD2

CDR3aa: CASTPGGPAYEQYF
CDR3nt: TGTGCCAGCACACCGGGGGGGCCCGCCTACGAGCAGTACTTC
v_gene: TRBV27
len: 14
abundance: -
j_gene: TRBJ2-7
d_gene: TRBD2

CDR3aa: CASSLYLRRNTEAFF
CDR3nt: TGTGCCAGCAGCTTATATTTAAGGAGGAATACTGAAGCTTTCTTT
v_gene: TRBV11-3
len: 15
abundance: -
j_gene: TRBJ1-1
d_gene: -

CDR3aa: CAGSSGRSYNEQFF
CDR3nt: TGTGCCGGATCTAGCGGCCGCTCCTACAATGAGCAGTTCTTC
v_gene: TRBV2
len: 14
abundance: many
j_gene: TRBJ2-1
d_gene: TRBD2

CDR3aa: CASSSSGGAIEQFF
CDR3nt: TGTGCCAGCAGTTCTAGCGGGGGGGCTATTGAGCAGTTCTTC
v_gene: TRBV7-2
len: 14
abundance: medium-sized
j_gene: TRBJ2-1
d_gene: TRBD2

CDR3aa: CASSGTGVEAFF
CDR3nt: TGTGCCAGCAGCGGGACAGGGGTTGAAGCTTTCTTT
v_gene: TRBV4-2
len: 12
abundance: many
j_gene: TRBJ1-1
d_gene: TRBD1

CDR3aa: CSVEDGGNYNEQFF
CDR3nt: TGCAGCGTTGAAGATGGAGGGAATTACAATGAGCAGTTCTTC
v_gene: TRBV29-1
len: 14
abundance: many
j_gene: TRBJ2-1
d_gene: -